The 4 T cell receptor beta chains below come from one sample, sequenced in a study of blood T cell repertoires in COVID-19. Repertoires were generated with immunoSEQ multiplex PCR, while TCRdb's copy carries only in-frame clones and drops some. The top ten hold roughly 1.4% of the sample, which has some 380,000 clones, around 87% seen once. Source material: PBMCs or T cells enriched from blood (not recorded which). Receptors originate from a man aged 25-45 years who had recovered from COVID-19.

V usage is TRBV5-1 and J usage is TRBJ2-6; TRBD1 matches 9 bases. The V segment lost 4 bases and the J segment 6 bases; nucleotides outside the gene matches: 8. The CDR3 has 16 amino acids. The germline V gene encodes CDR1 SGHRS and CDR2 YFSETQ. CDR3: CASSATGGGVANVLTF. CDR3 nucleotides: TGCGCCAGCAGCGCGACAGGGGGAGGTGTGGCCAACGTCCTGACTTTC. Full variable domain (missing parts from reference TRBV5-1 and TRBJ2-6): KAGVTQTPRYLIKTRGQQVTLSCSPISGHRSVSWYQQTPGQGLQFLFEYFSETQRNKGNFPGRFSGRQFSNSRSEMNVSTLELGDSALYLCASSATGGGVANVLTFGAGSRLTVL.

This chain links TRBV18 with TRBJ1-2; D remains ambiguous. The V end was cut by 2 bases, the J end by 6 bases, with 13 bases between. The germline gives CDR1 KGHSH, CDR2 LQKENI. CDR3 size: 14 residues. The CDR3 reads CASSPSVTSNGYTF. Written as DNA, the CDR3 is TGTGCCAGCTCACCAAGCGTTACATCGAATGGCTACACCTTC.

The chain carries TRBV4-2 and TRBJ2-2; 12 bases fit TRBD2. Germline assignment: CDR1 LGHNA and CDR2 YNFKEQ. Unmatched junction bases numbered 2, after V lost 0 bases and J lost 6 bases. The CDR3 extends over 16 amino acids. The CDR3 reads CASSQELAGGPGELFF. The CDR3 DNA reads as TGTGCCAGCAGCCAAGAGCTAGCGGGGGGGCCCGGGGAGCTGTTTTTT.

The genes are TRBV6-4 and TRBJ2-1; 9 bases fit TRBD1. Per the germline V gene, CDR1 is MRHNA and CDR2 is SNTAGT. J was trimmed by 4 bases and V by 2 bases; bases with no gene match: 6. This CDR3 is 16 amino acids long. As DNA, the CDR3 is TGTGCCAGCAGTGACGATGTGACAGGGGGGTACAATGAGCAGTTCTTC. It codes for CASSDDVTGGYNEQFF.